The 20 T cell receptor beta chains reported below all come from one sample, sequenced in a study of T cells after yellow fever vaccination. TCRdb redid the calling of the 5' RACE reads with MiXCR, one entry per CDR3 protein. The sample holds 500,000 to 650,000 distinct CDR3 sequences; about 13% are singletons and the top ten take roughly 13%. Sequenced material: PBMCs, taken on the day of the yellow fever booster vaccination. Receptors originate from a man aged 30 to 45 who received the YFV17D yellow fever vaccine.

The chain combines TRBV20-1 with TRBJ1-4; 10 nucleotides agree with TRBD1. Germline CDR1 reads DFQATT; CDR2 reads SNEGSKA (reference sequence). The CDR3 consists of 15 residues. The junction had 0 bases not matched to a gene; V was cut back by 1 base and J by 1 base. Here the CDR3 DNA reads TGCAGTGCTAGAGGGACAGGGGGAACTAATGAAAAACTGTTTTTT. This codes for CSARGTGGTNEKLFF.

This clonotype turned up a few times. V and J are TRBV13 and TRBJ2-5, with TRBD2 matching 7 bases. Germline CDR1 PRHDT, CDR2 FYEKMQ (reference sequence). There are 17 residues in the CDR3. Trimming at V came to 5 bases and at J to 1 base, leaving 13 bases not matched to a gene. The CDR3 here is CASSSAWGDYGQETQYF. CDR3 nucleotide sequence: TGTGCCAGCAGCAGCGCGTGGGGGGACTACGGCCAAGAGACCCAGTACTTC.

The V and J genes are TRBV6-6 and TRBJ2-5, with a tentative D call TRBD2 (5 bases). The CDR3 extends over 13 amino acids. The germline V gene encodes CDR1 MNHNY and CDR2 SVGAGI (reference sequence). V shed 10 bases and J shed 4 bases, with 16 bases lying between them. The CDR3 sequence is CATSRDFRETQYF. The CDR3 DNA follows: TGTGCCACTTCGAGGGATTTTCGAGAGACCCAGTACTTC.

This clonotype occurred a few times. For the CDR3, the DNA is TGCAGCGTGACAGATCCCTACGAGCAGTACTTC. This codes for CSVTDPYEQYF. The V gene is TRBV29-1, the J gene TRBJ2-7; maybe TRBD1 (5 bases). The CDR3 is made up of 11 amino acids. Germline V lookup: CDR1 SQVTM, CDR2 ANQGSEA. The ends were cut back, 6 bases at V and 2 bases at J, with 8 bases in the middle.

The rearrangement joins TRBV19 to TRBJ1-1; a possible D gene is TRBD1 (5 bases). In germline, CDR1 is LNHDA, CDR2 SQIVND (reference sequence). The CDR3 loop spans 13 amino acids. Trimming left V 3 bases short and J 6 bases short, with 11 bases between. CDR3 residues: CASSIMGGSEAFF. The CDR3 region has the DNA TGTGCCAGTAGTATCATGGGGGGGTCTGAAGCTTTCTTT.

The sample holds a few counts of this clonotype. The chain recombines TRBV27 with TRBJ2-5, with 7 bases matching TRBD1. CDR1 MNHEY and CDR2 SMNVEV come from the germline V gene (reference sequence). The CDR3 is 14 amino acids. Trimming removed 6 bases from V and 0 bases from J; junction bases left unmatched: 4. This chain's CDR3 is CASRPGQHQETQYF. As DNA, the CDR3 is TGTGCCAGCAGACCGGGACAGCACCAAGAGACCCAGTACTTC.

This clonotype was observed a handful of times. The chain is built from TRBV5-1 and TRBJ2-2, with TRBD1 matching 9 bases. The CDR3 has 13 residues. With V trimmed by 4 bases and J by 6 bases, 1 base remained unmatched. CDR1 is SGHRS and CDR2 is YFSETQ in the germline V gene. The CDR3 nucleotides read TGCGCCAGCAGCGGGACAGGGTCCGGGGAGCTGTTTTTT. Translated, it gives CASSGTGSGELFF.

The V call is TRBV11-2, the J call TRBJ2-5, with D possibly being TRBD2 (6 bases). Germline CDR1 is SGHAT and CDR2 is FQNNGV. CDR3 length: 17 residues. Trimming removed 1 base at V and 0 bases at J, with 15 bases between. The CDR3 DNA follows: TGTGCCAGCAGCTTAGGCACCGACAGCGGGTACCAAGAGACCCAGTACTTC. This encodes CASSLGTDSGYQETQYF.

J is TRBJ2-1 and V is TRBV12-3 or TRBV12-4, with 7 bases identical to TRBD2. The V gene end was trimmed by 5 bases and the J gene end by 8 bases; junction bases not matched to a gene: 9. The CDR3 is 14 amino acids. For the CDR3, the DNA is TGTGCCAGCAGTCGGGACTACTACAACTATGAGCAGTTCTTC. Its translation is CASSRDYYNYEQFF.

This clonotype occurred a few times. The rearrangement uses TRBV7-3 and TRBJ2-3, with 10 nucleotides matching TRBD2. Germline CDR1 SGHTA, CDR2 FQGTGA. J lost 6 bases, V lost 8 bases, and 8 bases had no gene match. This CDR3 is built from 14 residues. CDR3 bases: TGTGCCAGCGGGCCCTCTAGCGGGAGCGATACGCAGTATTTT. The encoded protein is CASGPSSGSDTQYF.

This clonotype showed up just a few times. The J gene is TRBJ2-1, the V gene TRBV12-3 or TRBV12-4, with a tentative D call TRBD2 (6 bases). The CDR3 has 14 amino acids. Between the trimmed V and J ends, which lost 7 bases and 7 bases, there was a span of 17 bases. CDR3 protein: CASTSNRGSNEQFF. The CDR3 coding sequence is TGTGCCAGCACATCAAATCGGGGGTCGAATGAGCAGTTCTTC.

This clonotype was counted ten times or more. V and J are TRBV11-2 and TRBJ2-1; 8 bases are shared with TRBD2. With V trimmed by 3 bases and J by 15 bases, 7 bases remained unmatched. CDR3 size: 12 residues. Germline V lookup: CDR1 SGHAT, CDR2 FQNNGV. The CDR3 DNA follows: TGTGCCAGCAGCTTCGCCGGGACTAGTGTGTTCTTC. This codes for CASSFAGTSVFF. The whole variable domain, remainder taken from reference TRBV11-2 and TRBJ2-1, is EAGVAQSPRYKIIEKRQSVAFWCNPISGHATLYWYQQILGQGPKLLIQFQNNGVVDDSQLPKDRFSAERLKGVDSTLKIQPAKLEDSAVYLCASSFAGTSVFFGPGTRLTVL.

This chain connects TRBV12-3 or TRBV12-4 to TRBJ2-3; D is unresolved. The CDR3 runs to 13 residues. The V and J ends lost 3 bases and 5 bases respectively, with 9 bases between them. The chain's CDR3 is CASSLYEGDTQYF. The CDR3 DNA follows: TGTGCCAGCAGTTTGTATGAAGGAGATACGCAGTATTTT.

The chain combines TRBV18 with TRBJ1-1; D is undetermined. The V gene's germline CDR1 is KGHSH and CDR2 LQKENI. The CDR3 consists of 14 residues. Trimming took 3 bases from V and 1 from J, leaving 9 bases between them. The CDR3 loop reads CASSPITGNTEAFF. Written as DNA, the CDR3 is TGTGCCAGCTCACCCATCACGGGGAACACTGAAGCTTTCTTT.

The rearrangement uses TRBV28 and TRBJ2-5, with TRBD2 matching over 12 bases. Germline V gives CDR1 MDHEN, CDR2 SYDVKM. V lost 4 bases to trimming and J lost 5 bases; unmatched junction nucleotides: 5. CDR3 length: 15 residues. For the CDR3, the DNA is TGTGCCAGCAGTTCTAGCGGGAGGGCCCGTGAGACCCAGTACTTC. Residues: CASSSSGRARETQYF. The full variable domain, in which reference TRBV28 and TRBJ2-5 provide the parts outside the CDR3, is DVKVTQSSRYLVKRTGEKVFLECVQDMDHENMFWYRQDPGLGLRLIYFSYDVKMKEKGDIPEGYSVSREKKERFSLILESASTNQTSMYLCASSSSGRARETQYFGPGTRLLVL.

The chain employs TRBV10-1 and TRBJ2-5, with D perhaps matching TRBD2 (6 bases). Trimming cost V 3 bases and J 4 bases, with 12 bases left between them. This CDR3 has 14 residues. Germline V lookup: CDR1 WNHNN, CDR2 SYGVQD (reference sequence). CDR3 sequence: CASSESGRPETQYF. In DNA form, the CDR3 reads TGCGCCAGCAGTGAATCGGGGAGGCCAGAGACCCAGTACTTC.

The V and J genes are TRBV30 and TRBJ1-5, with D tentatively TRBD1 (6 bases). CDR1 and CDR2 (germline): GTSNPN, SVGIG (reference sequence). The length of the CDR3 is 14 residues. Trimming removed 0 bases at V and 9 bases at J, with 15 bases between. The CDR3 region has the DNA TGTGCCTGGAGTGTAGGGACACCGGATCGGCCCCAGCATTTT. This encodes CAWSVGTPDRPQHF.

This clonotype has only a few counts. The rearrangement uses TRBV28 and TRBJ2-7, with 7 positions matching TRBD1. V dropped 8 bases and J dropped 1; count of bases not matched to a gene: 14. Germline-derived CDR1 and CDR2 are MDHEN and SYDVKM. CDR3 length equals 16 residues. The CDR3 DNA sequence: TGTGCCAGCGGCTCCTTCAGCCGGACAGGATCCTACGAGCAGTACTTC. This gives the protein CASGSFSRTGSYEQYF.

The chain employs TRBV19 and TRBJ2-1, with D tentatively TRBD1 (6 bases). V lost 3 bases to trimming and J lost 8 bases, with 20 bases between them. The CDR3 is 16 residues long. Germline values: CDR1 LNHDA, CDR2 SQIVND (reference sequence). The CDR3, as DNA: TGTGCCAGTAGTATCCCCCCTTCCGACAGGATCCATGAGCAGTTCTTC. It is translated as CASSIPPSDRIHEQFF.

The V call is TRBV6-1, the J call TRBJ2-7, with D perhaps being TRBD1 or TRBD2 (5 bases each). This CDR3 has 13 amino acids. CDR1 and CDR2 from the germline V gene are MNHNS and SASEGT. With 6 bases removed from V and 4 bases from J, the gap between germline ends came to 13 bases. CDR3: CASRFRGGYEQYF. CDR3 DNA: TGTGCCAGCAGGTTTCGGGGCGGGTACGAGCAGTACTTC.